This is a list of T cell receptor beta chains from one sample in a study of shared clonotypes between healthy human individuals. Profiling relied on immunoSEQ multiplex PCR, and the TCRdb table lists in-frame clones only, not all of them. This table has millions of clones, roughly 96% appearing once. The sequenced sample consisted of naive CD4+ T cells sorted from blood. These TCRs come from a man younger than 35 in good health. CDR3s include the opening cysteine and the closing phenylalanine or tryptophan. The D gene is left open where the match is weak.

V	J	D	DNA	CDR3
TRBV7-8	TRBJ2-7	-	TGTGCCAGCAGCTTAAGGGGCTACGAGCAGTACTTC	CASSLRGYEQYF
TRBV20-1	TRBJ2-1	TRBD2	TGCAGTGCGCGGGAGGTGGTTGAGCAGTTCTTC	CSAREVVEQFF
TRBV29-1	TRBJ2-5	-	TGCAGCGTTGACTGGCATTTAGGTCCCCGGGAGACCCAGTACTTC	CSVDWHLGPRETQYF
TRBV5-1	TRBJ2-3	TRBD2	TGCGCCAGCAGCTTGCCAGAAAGACTAGCTAGGACAGATACGCAGTATTTT	CASSLPERLARTDTQYF
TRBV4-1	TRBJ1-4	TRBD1	TGCGCCAGCAGCCAAGCTCAGGGGGTTGGTGAAAAACTGTTTTTT	CASSQAQGVGEKLFF
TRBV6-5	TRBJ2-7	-	TGTGCCAGCAGAGAGGCACAGGGCGAGCAGTACTTC	CASREAQGEQYF
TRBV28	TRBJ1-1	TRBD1	TGTGCCAGCAGTTCGGACAGGGGCACTGAAGCTTTCTTT	CASSSDRGTEAFF
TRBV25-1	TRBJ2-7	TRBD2	TGTGCCAGCGGAAGCGGGAGGGCACTCGAGCAGTACTTC	CASGSGRALEQYF
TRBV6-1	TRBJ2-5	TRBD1	TGTGCCAGCAGGCGACAGGGATCGGGCAAAGAGACCCAGTACTTC	CASRRQGSGKETQYF
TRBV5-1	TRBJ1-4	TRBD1	TGCGCCAGCAGCCCCTCCCCCTTGACAGGGAATGAAAAACTGTTTTTT	CASSPSPLTGNEKLFF
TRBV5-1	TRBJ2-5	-	TGCGCCAGCAGCTTGGCAGGTACTCCCAGAGAAGAGACCCAGTACTTC	CASSLAGTPREETQYF
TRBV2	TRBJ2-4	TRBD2	TGTGCCAGCAGTCGGACTAGCGGGCCTATTCAGTACTTC	CASSRTSGPIQYF
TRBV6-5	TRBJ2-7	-	TGTGCCAGCAGTTACTCGACTGCTGGAGAGCAGTACTTC	CASSYSTAGEQYF
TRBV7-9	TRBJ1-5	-	TGTGCCAGCAGCCAAGCACGGGCAGGTCTACAGCCCCAGCATTTT	CASSQARAGLQPQHF
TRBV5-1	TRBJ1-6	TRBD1	TGCGCCAGCAGCTTCGGGACAGGGAATTCACCCCTCCACTTT	CASSFGTGNSPLHF
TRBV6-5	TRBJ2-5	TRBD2	TGTGCCAGCAGACCGGGACTAGCATGGGAGACCCAGTACTTC	CASRPGLAWETQYF